Shown below are 9 T cell receptor beta chains from a single sample sequenced in a study of identifying expanded T cells in peripheral blood. Some clones are missing from TCRdb's copy, which holds only in-frame ones; the method was immunoSEQ multiplex PCR. The data contain tens of thousands of clones, approximately 85% of them seen just once; the ten biggest clones take up approximately 20%. What was sequenced was blood. These receptors were taken from a person aged 18 to 75 in good health.

The chain has TRBV13 and TRBJ1-2, with D possibly matching TRBD1 (5 bases). CDR1 and CDR2 (germline): PRHDT, FYEKMQ (reference sequence). V shed 6 bases and J shed 5 bases, with 16 bases lying between them. The length of the CDR3 is 14 residues. CDR3 protein: CASSGQKGRYGYTF. The CDR3 DNA sequence: TGTGCCAGCAGTGGACAAAAGGGTCGGTATGGCTACACCTTC.

The rearrangement uses TRBV4-3 and TRBJ2-2, with 11 bases identical to TRBD1. This CDR3 has 16 residues. J gave up 1 base and V 3 bases, and 1 base lay outside the gene matches. CDR1 LGHNA and CDR2 YSLEER come from the germline V gene. The CDR3 loop is CASSQGTGGNTGELFF. In DNA form, the CDR3 reads TGCGCCAGCAGCCAGGGGACAGGGGGGAACACCGGGGAGCTGTTTTTT.

The V gene is TRBV6-5, the J gene TRBJ2-5; D remains unclear. This CDR3 has 16 amino acids. V was clipped by 0 bases and J by 2 bases, with 13 bases between them. The V gene's germline CDR1 is MNHEY and CDR2 SVGAGI. CDR3 sequence: CASSYSFIEIQETQYF. CDR3 DNA: TGTGCCAGCAGTTACTCCTTTATAGAAATACAAGAGACCCAGTACTTC.

The chain carries TRBV6-5 and TRBJ2-3, with D possibly matching TRBD1 (6 bases). Trimming took off 2 bases at V and 6 bases at J, with 9 bases between the two ends. The V gene's germline CDR1 is MNHEY and CDR2 SVGAGI. The CDR3 is 13 amino acids. The CDR3 reads CASSYPGVDTQYF. CDR3 sequence (DNA): TGTGCCAGCAGTTACCCAGGGGTCGATACGCAGTATTTT.

The CDR3 loop reads CASSARLAGGETQYF. The CDR3 DNA reads as TGTGCCAGCAGCGCCCGACTAGCGGGAGGGGAGACCCAGTACTTC. This chain links TRBV13 with TRBJ2-5, with 14 positions matching TRBD2. V was pared by 5 bases and J by 5 bases, with 4 bases of the junction left unmatched. This CDR3 contains 15 residues. CDR1 and CDR2 from the germline V gene are PRHDT and FYEKMQ (reference sequence).

The table lists this clone with a count of one. This chain uses TRBV21-1 with TRBJ2-1. TRBV21-1 is marked as a pseudogene. There are 19 residues in the CDR3. Here the CDR3 reads CASSNVWPSGDVPPNEQFF. The CDR3 DNA is TGTGCCAGCAGCAACGTTTGGCCCTCCGGGGACGTTCCTCCCAATGAGCAGTTCTTC.

The rearrangement links TRBV18 to TRBJ1-1; D gene ambiguous. This CDR3 is 13 amino acids long. Germline CDR1 and CDR2: KGHSH and LQKENI. Trimming shortened V by 3 bases and J by 0 bases, and 5 bases separated the two germline ends. Here the CDR3 reads CASSPSVNTEAFF. The CDR3 nucleotides read TGTGCCAGCTCACCGAGCGTGAACACTGAAGCTTTCTTT.

This clone was recorded a few times. The rearrangement joins TRBV30 to TRBJ2-5; perhaps D is TRBD1 or TRBD2 (6 bases each). Germline V gene data show CDR1 as GTSNPN and CDR2 as SVGIG (reference sequence). The V end was cut by 2 bases, the J end by 5 bases, with 12 bases between. CDR3 length: 13 residues. The CDR3 here is CAWSRGDGETQYF. The CDR3 DNA follows: TGTGCCTGGAGTAGGGGGGACGGGGAGACCCAGTACTTC.

This chain joins TRBV19 and TRBJ1-1, with 9 bases fitting TRBD1. Germline V gives CDR1 LNHDA, CDR2 SQIVND (reference sequence). V lost 3 bases to trimming and J lost 1 base; unmatched junction nucleotides: 6. The CDR3 sequence is 16 residues long. CDR3 bases: TGTGCCAGTAGTATCCGGGGGGGACAGGGGAACACTGAAGCTTTCTTT. It is translated as CASSIRGGQGNTEAFF. Variable domain in full (rest from reference TRBV19 and TRBJ1-1): DGGITQSPKYLFRKEGQNVTLSCEQNLNHDAMYWYRQDPGQGLRLIYYSQIVNDFQKGDIAEGYSVSREKKESFPLTVTSAQKNPTAFYLCASSIRGGQGNTEAFFGQGTRLTVV.